These 29 T cell receptor beta chains came from one sample sequenced in a study of cytomegalovirus exposure and HLA in healthy donors. With 60 Vbeta and 13 Jbeta primers, the PCR was carried out. Only in-frame clones appear in the TCRdb table, and some are missing; sequencing was by immunoSEQ multiplex PCR. The data hold 200,000 to 250,000 clones, with about 74% observed a single time. The material sequenced was PBMCs. The origin of the receptors is a man aged 40-55 years in good health and CMV-seronegative.

The CDR3 sequence is CASSIPGLAASTGELFF. The CDR3 coding sequence is TGTGCCAGTAGTATACCGGGACTAGCGGCTTCCACCGGGGAGCTGTTTTTT. This chain connects TRBV19 to TRBJ2-2; 11 bases are shared with TRBD2. There are 17 residues in the CDR3. With 2 bases clipped from V and 4 bases from J, the junction kept 6 bases outside the gene matches. Germline V gene sequence: CDR1 LNHDA, CDR2 SQIVND (reference sequence).

V and J are TRBV7-2 and TRBJ1-3; 7 positions agree with TRBD1. CDR1 and CDR2 (germline): SGHTA, FQGNSA. After removal of 3 bases from V and 4 bases from J, the junction contained 6 bases not matched to a gene. This CDR3 has 15 amino acids. This chain's CDR3 is CASSLEGAPGNTIYF. DNA of the CDR3: TGTGCCAGCAGCTTGGAGGGGGCACCCGGAAACACCATATATTTT.

Only a few counts were recorded for this clone. The rearrangement uses TRBV9 and TRBJ2-2; TRBD2 aligns across 9 bases. With V trimmed by 1 base and J by 7 bases, 8 bases remained unmatched. CDR3 length: 16 residues. The germline CDR1 and CDR2 sequences are SGDLS and YYNGEE. The CDR3 nucleotides are TGTGCCAGCAGCGTAAAGTGGCTAGCGGGGATCGGGGAGCTGTTTTTT. It specifies CASSVKWLAGIGELFF.

This clone was seen only once. The chain employs TRBV9 and TRBJ2-2; TRBD2 agrees at 7 bases. Germline V gene lookup returns CDR1 SGDLS and CDR2 YYNGEE. This CDR3 is 12 amino acids long. Trimming removed 6 bases from V and 13 bases from J; junction bases left unmatched: 9. The CDR3 here is CASTRLGEGLFF. CDR3 DNA: TGTGCCAGCACAAGACTGGGGGAGGGGCTGTTTTTT. Combining the CDR3 with reference TRBV9 and TRBJ2-2 gives the whole variable domain DSGVTQTPKHLITATGQRVTLRCSPRSGDLSVYWYQQSLDQGLQFLIQYYNGEERAKGNILERFSAQQFPDLHSELNLSSLELGDSALYFCASTRLGEGLFFGEGSRLTVL.

The CDR3 DNA follows: TGTGCCAGCAGCTTAAACAATCCCTACGAGCAGTACTTC. Protein sequence: CASSLNNPYEQYF. The chain combines TRBV7-9 with TRBJ2-7, with no clear D. Germline V CDR1 and CDR2: SEHNR, FQNEAQ (reference sequence). CDR3 length: 13 residues. The V gene lost 2 bases and the J gene lost 2 bases, with 7 bases spanning the gap.

V is TRBV5-6 and J is TRBJ2-7; TRBD1 agrees at 10 bases. This CDR3 contains 15 residues. Germline V gene sequence: CDR1 SGHDT, CDR2 YYEEEE. V dropped 3 bases and J dropped 7; count of bases not matched to a gene: 10. CDR3 sequence: CASSSPGQGYLEQYF. In DNA form, the CDR3 reads TGTGCCAGCAGCTCCCCGGGACAGGGGTACCTAGAGCAGTACTTC.

The chain combines TRBV5-5 with TRBJ2-7; a weak D match, TRBD2 (5 bases). Deletions cut 0 bases from V and 5 bases from J, with 9 bases between. Germline values: CDR1 SGHKS, CDR2 YYEKEE (reference sequence). The CDR3 loop spans 13 amino acids. The DNA for the CDR3 is TGTGCCAGCAGCTTGGGGGCGCGGGACGAGCAGTACTTC. Protein product: CASSLGARDEQYF.

This chain links TRBV18 with TRBJ1-2, with 7 nucleotides matching TRBD1. Per the germline V gene, CDR1 is KGHSH and CDR2 is LQKENI. Germline trimming cut 2 bases from V and 4 bases from J; bases unmatched to any gene: 7. The length of the CDR3 is 15 residues. This CDR3 is CASSPIDRDSYGYTF. CDR3 coding DNA: TGTGCCAGCTCACCAATCGACAGGGATAGCTATGGCTACACCTTC.

In its sample, this clone was seen a few times. J is TRBJ1-4 and V is TRBV27; D gene ambiguous. The CDR3 spans 13 residues. The V end lost 7 bases, the J end lost 0 bases, and 6 bases lay between the germline ends. In germline, CDR1 is MNHEY, CDR2 SMNVEV (reference sequence). The CDR3 loop is CASMSTTNEKLFF. The CDR3 nucleotides are TGTGCCAGCATGAGTACAACTAATGAAAAACTGTTTTTT.

The V gene is TRBV4-3, the J gene TRBJ1-6, with 7 bases that match TRBD1. Trimming cost V 1 base and J 5 bases; bases outside gene matches: 5. From germline, CDR1 is LGHNA and CDR2 YSLEER. The CDR3 totals 16 residues. The CDR3 protein is CASSQAPTGNNSPLHF. CDR3 DNA: TGCGCCAGCAGCCAAGCCCCGACAGGGAATAATTCACCCCTCCACTTT.

The chain's CDR3 is CASSRQRGEPQHF. The CDR3 DNA follows: TGTGCCAGTAGTCGACAGCGCGGGGAGCCCCAGCATTTT. J is TRBJ1-5 and V is TRBV19; tentative D call: TRBD1 (5 bases). The CDR3 spans 13 residues. Germline CDR1 is LNHDA and CDR2 is SQIVND (reference sequence). V shed 5 bases and J shed 8 bases, with 13 bases lying between them.

The chain couples TRBV29-1 to TRBJ1-6, with 11 nucleotides matching TRBD1. This CDR3 is built from 18 residues. Germline V lookup: CDR1 SQVTM, CDR2 ANQGSEA. Trimming at V came to 7 bases and at J to 0 bases, leaving 11 bases not matched to a gene. The CDR3 nucleotides read TGCAGCGCGGAGTGGGACAGGGGGTTGAGCTCCTATAATTCACCCCTCCACTTT. Its translation: CSAEWDRGLSSYNSPLHF.

Regarding this clone: Distinct nucleotide sequences in the sample also encode this CDR3. This chain connects TRBV5-1 to TRBJ2-5, with D tentatively TRBD1 (5 bases). The V end lost 0 bases, the J end lost 1 base, and 10 bases lay between the germline ends. CDR3 length: 15 amino acids. CDR1 and CDR2 from the germline V gene are SGHRS and YFSETQ. The CDR3 DNA is TGCGCCAGCAGCTTGGGTACAGGCCCCCAAGAGACCCAGTACTTC. Amino acid sequence: CASSLGTGPQETQYF.

The chain is built from TRBV19 and TRBJ2-5; D call uncertain. Trimming pared 6 bases from V and 2 bases from J, leaving 7 bases between. This CDR3 has 12 residues. CDR1 LNHDA and CDR2 SQIVND come from the germline V gene (reference sequence). The chain's CDR3 is CASSRSQETQYF. The CDR3 DNA reads TGTGCCAGTAGCCGCAGTCAAGAGACCCAGTACTTC. The whole variable domain, remainder taken from reference TRBV19 and TRBJ2-5, is DGGITQSPKYLFRKEGQNVTLSCEQNLNHDAMYWYRQDPGQGLRLIYYSQIVNDFQKGDIAEGYSVSREKKESFPLTVTSAQKNPTAFYLCASSRSQETQYFGPGTRLLVL.

This chain links TRBV7-8 with TRBJ2-4; 7 bases align to TRBD1. From germline, CDR1 is SGHVS and CDR2 FQNEAQ. After removal of 4 bases from V and 11 bases from J, the junction contained 8 bases not matched to a gene. CDR3 length equals 13 residues. The chain's CDR3 is CASSSTGFSVQYF. CDR3 nucleotide sequence: TGTGCCAGCAGCTCGACAGGGTTTTCTGTTCAGTACTTC.

Only one count was recorded for this clone. V usage is TRBV27 and J usage is TRBJ2-6; 10 bases are a match to TRBD1. The CDR3 is 18 amino acids. Germline CDR1 reads MNHEY; CDR2 reads SMNVEV (reference sequence). Trimming took 5 bases from V and 0 from J; bases not matched to a gene: 7. CDR3 in amino acids: CASSMRDRGYSGANVLTF. Here the CDR3 DNA reads TGTGCCAGCAGTATGAGGGACAGGGGTTACTCTGGGGCCAACGTCCTGACTTTC. The full variable domain, its missing parts supplied by reference TRBV27 and TRBJ2-6, is EAQVTQNPRYLITVTGKKLTVTCSQNMNHEYMSWYRQDPGLGLRQIYYSMNVEVTDKGDVPEGYKVSRKEKRNFPLILESPSPNQTSLYFCASSMRDRGYSGANVLTFGAGSRLTVL.

The chain links TRBV9 to TRBJ1-4, with 7 bases matching TRBD1. V was clipped by 3 bases and J by 0 bases; unmatched bases: 2. This CDR3 contains 15 residues. Germline CDR1 is SGDLS and CDR2 is YYNGEE. Written as DNA, the CDR3 is TGTGCCAGCAGCGGCACAGGGGCAACTAATGAAAAACTGTTTTTT. It encodes CASSGTGATNEKLFF.

The table lists this clone with a few counts. The gene calls are TRBV5-4 and TRBJ2-3; 14 bases map to TRBD2. With V trimmed by 2 bases and J by 3 bases, 2 bases remained unmatched. The germline V gene encodes CDR1 SGHNT and CDR2 YYREEE (reference sequence). This CDR3 spans 16 amino acids. The CDR3 loop reads CASSLGTSGGTDTQYF. DNA of the CDR3: TGTGCCAGCAGCTTAGGGACTAGCGGGGGTACAGATACGCAGTATTTT.

J is TRBJ2-7 and V is TRBV10-3; D is undetermined. Per the germline V gene, CDR1 is ENHRY and CDR2 is SYGVKD. The CDR3 totals 12 residues. Trimming removed 8 bases at V and 4 bases at J, with 12 bases between. The CDR3 loop reads CAIGRSQYEQYF. CDR3 coding DNA: TGTGCCATCGGTCGGTCACAGTACGAGCAGTACTTC.

This clone has more than one count but fewer than ten. The chain links TRBV7-9 to TRBJ2-2, with TRBD1 matching 7 bases. V gave up 6 bases and J gave up 6 bases; unmatched junction bases: 7. Germline V gene lookup returns CDR1 SEHNR and CDR2 FQNEAQ (reference sequence). This CDR3 has 14 residues. CDR3 sequence: CASRHNRGAGELFF. For the CDR3, the DNA is TGTGCCAGCAGACATAACAGGGGCGCCGGGGAGCTGTTTTTT.

The rearrangement uses TRBV5-1 and TRBJ2-5, with 11 positions matching TRBD2. Per germline, CDR1 SGHRS and CDR2 YFSETQ. V trimming: 4 bases; J trimming: 2 bases; junction bases outside the gene matches: 7. This CDR3 has 16 residues. The CDR3 protein is CASSLLAGGLQETQYF. For the CDR3, the DNA is TGCGCCAGCAGCCTTCTAGCGGGGGGTCTACAAGAGACCCAGTACTTC.

The chain couples TRBV9 to TRBJ2-1, with 9 bases lining up with TRBD1. Germline loops: CDR1 SGDLS, CDR2 YYNGEE. J lost 2 bases, V lost 0 bases, and 6 bases had no gene match. The CDR3 contains 17 residues. The CDR3 DNA sequence: TGTGCCAGCAGCGTAGCCACTGGACAGGGGACCTACAATGAGCAGTTCTTC. It translates to CASSVATGQGTYNEQFF.

This chain joins TRBV13 and TRBJ2-7; TRBD2 matches at 10 bases. V trimming: 2 bases; J trimming: 6 bases; junction bases outside the gene matches: 7. The CDR3 sequence is 15 residues long. CDR1 is PRHDT, CDR2 FYEKMQ, per germline (reference sequence). The CDR3 protein is CASSLKREGQSEQYF. CDR3 coding DNA: TGTGCCAGCAGCTTAAAGCGGGAGGGCCAAAGCGAGCAGTACTTC.

This clone has only one observation. The J gene is TRBJ1-3, the V gene TRBV14; D remains ambiguous. Germline V gives CDR1 SGHDN, CDR2 FVKESK. The CDR3 spans 12 residues. V was shortened by 3 bases and J by 4 bases, with 4 bases between the two germline ends. CDR3 sequence: CASSQRGNTIYF. The CDR3 region has the DNA TGTGCCAGCAGCCAGAGGGGAAACACCATATATTTT.

The rearrangement links TRBV27 to TRBJ2-7; a possible D gene is TRBD2 (6 bases). The germline CDR1 and CDR2 sequences are MNHEY and SMNVEV (reference sequence). This CDR3 is built from 17 residues. The germline V and J ends were trimmed by 6 bases and 0 bases, with 21 bases remaining between them. The CDR3 DNA is TGTGCCAGCAGAACCCCCGGGGGAAGGGGAGGCTCCTACGAGCAGTACTTC. It encodes CASRTPGGRGGSYEQYF.

The chain has TRBV9 and TRBJ2-3; D not certain. Germline V gene lookup returns CDR1 SGDLS and CDR2 YYNGEE. V lost 0 bases, J lost 2 bases, and 4 bases lay in between. The CDR3 runs 13 residues. CDR3 nucleotides: TGTGCCAGCAGCGTAGATCACACAGATACGCAGTATTTT. Residues: CASSVDHTDTQYF.

The chain couples TRBV5-4 to TRBJ2-5; D is undetermined. The CDR3 runs 13 residues. The germline gives CDR1 SGHNT, CDR2 YYREEE (reference sequence). V was shortened by 2 bases and J by 2 bases, with 7 bases between the two germline ends. CDR3 sequence: CASSFNNQETQYF. Here the CDR3 DNA reads TGTGCCAGCAGCTTTAACAATCAAGAGACCCAGTACTTC.

The J gene is TRBJ1-3, the V gene TRBV7-2; 8 bases are shared with TRBD1. J gave up 4 bases and V 5 bases, and 7 bases lay outside the gene matches. Germline V gene lookup returns CDR1 SGHTA and CDR2 FQGNSA. The CDR3 extends over 15 amino acids. DNA of the CDR3: TGTGCCAGCAGCCCCTCGGACAGGGCCGGAAACACCATATATTTT. Translated: CASSPSDRAGNTIYF.

This chain uses TRBV5-1 with TRBJ2-4; TRBD2 matches 8 bases. Germline CDR1 SGHRS, CDR2 YFSETQ. With V trimmed by 0 bases and J by 5 bases, 4 bases remained unmatched. This CDR3 is 15 amino acids long. Written as DNA, the CDR3 is TGCGCCAGCAGCTTGGCGGGGGGGCTGGAAAACATTCAGTACTTC. Translating it yields CASSLAGGLENIQYF.